Each of the 9 T cell receptor beta chains below was sequenced from the same sample in a study of shared clonotypes between healthy human individuals (dated by TCRdb to 2018 to 2021). The library was prepared using the immunoSEQ multiplex PCR assay. The table comes from immuneACCESS by way of TCRdb, which keeps in-frame sequences with V and J called. Part of the clones is missing from these tables; in studies checked, under half for an unresolved V gene and the rest for unknown reasons. The sample yields some 2,400,000 clones; around 95% were counted once. Approximately 0.13% of the sample comes from the top ten. The sample taken for sequencing was naive CD4+ T cells sorted from blood. The cell subset or site tag for this specimen amounts to: CD45RA+ positively selected. The receptors stem from a man in his late teens or twenties in good health.

The V call is TRBV19, the J call TRBJ2-5; D is perhaps TRBD1 (6 bases). V gave up 4 bases and J gave up 4 bases, with 10 bases separating them. From germline, CDR1 is LNHDA and CDR2 SQIVND (reference sequence). This CDR3 is 13 amino acids long. The chain's CDR3 is CASSNRVPETQYF. In nucleotides, the CDR3 is TGTGCCAGTAGTAACAGGGTCCCAGAGACCCAGTACTTC.

For this clone: The same CDR3 is also encoded by other DNA sequences in this sample. The chain links TRBV7-2 to TRBJ1-3; D uncertain. Trimming cost V 0 bases and J 2 bases, with 5 bases left between them. The CDR3 spans 14 residues. The germline gives CDR1 SGHTA, CDR2 FQGNSA. The CDR3 nucleotides read TGTGCCAGCAGCTTAGCAGGGACTGGAAACACCATATATTTT. It codes for CASSLAGTGNTIYF. The whole variable domain, filled in from reference TRBV7-2 and TRBJ1-3, reads GAGVSQSPSNKVTEKGKDVELRCDPISGHTALYWYRQSLGQGLEFLIYFQGNSAPDKSGLPSDRFSAERTGGSVSTLTIQRTQQEDSAVYLCASSLAGTGNTIYFGEGSWLTVV.

The rearrangement uses TRBV11-2 and TRBJ2-1; possibly TRBD1 for D (6 bases). The V end was cut by 4 bases, the J end by 9 bases, with 16 bases between. CDR3 length: 14 amino acids. Germline CDR1 and CDR2: SGHAT and FQNNGV. The CDR3 bases are TGTGCCAGCAGCTCCATCAGGGGTCGGGGTGAGCAGTTCTTC. It encodes CASSSIRGRGEQFF.

This clone was seen once. The rearrangement uses TRBV5-1 and TRBJ1-2; possibly TRBD1 for D (6 bases). CDR1 SGHRS and CDR2 YFSETQ come from the germline V gene. The CDR3 runs 16 residues. V lost 4 bases and J lost 5, with 21 bases in between. For the CDR3, the DNA is TGCGCCAGCAGCCAAGAGATCGACAGGACCGGTTATGGCTACACCTTC. Amino acids: CASSQEIDRTGYGYTF. Full variable domain (missing parts from reference TRBV5-1 and TRBJ1-2): KAGVTQTPRYLIKTRGQQVTLSCSPISGHRSVSWYQQTPGQGLQFLFEYFSETQRNKGNFPGRFSGRQFSNSRSEMNVSTLELGDSALYLCASSQEIDRTGYGYTFGSGTRLTVV.

The genes are TRBV28 and TRBJ1-2; 7 nucleotides align to TRBD1. With V trimmed by 7 bases and J by 1 base, 9 bases remained unmatched. Germline loops: CDR1 MDHEN, CDR2 SYDVKM. The CDR3 length is 15 residues. CDR3: CASTFWGDSNYGYTF. CDR3 DNA sequence: TGTGCCAGCACCTTTTGGGGGGACAGTAACTATGGCTACACCTTC.

This CDR3 is CASSWTSGVLTDTQYF. The CDR3 DNA is TGCGCCAGCAGCTGGACTAGCGGGGTCCTCACAGATACGCAGTATTTT. V usage is TRBV5-1 and J usage is TRBJ2-3, with 12 bases aligning to TRBD2. With V trimmed by 3 bases and J by 2 bases, 4 bases remained unmatched. Germline lookup yields CDR1 SGHRS and CDR2 YFSETQ. This CDR3 contains 16 residues. The full variable domain, rest sourced from reference TRBV5-1 and TRBJ2-3, is KAGVTQTPRYLIKTRGQQVTLSCSPISGHRSVSWYQQTPGQGLQFLFEYFSETQRNKGNFPGRFSGRQFSNSRSEMNVSTLELGDSALYLCASSWTSGVLTDTQYFGPGTRLTVL.

The chain has TRBV25-1 and TRBJ2-2; D gene uncertain. In germline, CDR1 is MGHDK, CDR2 SYGVNS. The CDR3 has 15 amino acids. V gave up 3 bases and J gave up 1 base, with 9 bases separating them. The CDR3 nucleotides are TGTGCCAGCAGTGACACGAAGCGGAACACCGGGGAGCTGTTTTTT. It codes for CASSDTKRNTGELFF.

The chain recombines TRBV7-6 with TRBJ2-5, with 7 bases that match TRBD2. Germline assignment: CDR1 SGHVS and CDR2 FNYEAQ. The CDR3 runs to 14 residues. With 6 bases clipped from V and 5 bases from J, the junction kept 9 bases outside the gene matches. CDR3 in DNA: TGTGCCAGCAGTTATCCGGGACTATCGGAGACCCAGTACTTC. Translation: CASSYPGLSETQYF.

This CDR3 is CSVDRGPAEAFF. The CDR3 nucleotides are TGCAGCGTTGATCGGGGGCCGGCTGAAGCTTTCTTT. The chain employs TRBV29-1 and TRBJ1-1; possibly TRBD1 for D (6 bases). The CDR3 length is 12 residues. V was cut by 3 bases and J by 6 bases, with 11 bases left in between. Germline assignment: CDR1 SQVTM and CDR2 ANQGSEA.